These 3 T cell receptor beta chains came from one sample sequenced in a study of T cell repertoires in cytomegalovirus infection. TCRdb reprocessed the reads with MiXCR, giving one entry per CDR3 protein. The sample has about 500,000 distinct CDR3 sequences, roughly a third seen once. These receptors are not linked to any known antigen. The starting material was cultured PBMCs, obtained from culture after CMV antigen stimulation. These receptors were collected from a human donor in good health (CMV status not recorded). Some clones in this sample may be carry-over from other donors' samples.

The chain joins TRBV20-1 to TRBJ2-7; D possibly corresponds to TRBD2 (5 bases). The CDR3 spans 14 residues. Germline assignment: CDR1 DFQATT and CDR2 SNEGSKA (reference sequence). V was trimmed by 1 base and J by 1 base, leaving 11 bases between them. Written as DNA, the CDR3 is TGCAGTGCTAGAGGAGGGAGTCGTTCCTACGAGCAGTACTTC. Residues: CSARGGSRSYEQYF.

The V and J genes are TRBV19 and TRBJ1-6; the match to TRBD1 covers 10 bases. CDR1 is LNHDA, CDR2 SQIVND, per germline (reference sequence). J gave up 8 bases and V 4 bases, and 8 bases lay outside the gene matches. This CDR3 region has 16 residues. CDR3 in DNA: TGTGCCAGTAGTACAACCGGGACAGGGGTTTATTCACCCCTCCACTTT. It specifies CASSTTGTGVYSPLHF. Drawing the rest from reference TRBV19 and TRBJ1-6, the complete variable domain is DGGITQSPKYLFRKEGQNVTLSCEQNLNHDAMYWYRQDPGQGLRLIYYSQIVNDFQKGDIAEGYSVSREKKESFPLTVTSAQKNPTAFYLCASSTTGTGVYSPLHFGNGTRLTVT.

The chain is built from TRBV29-1 and TRBJ2-7; 9 bases match TRBD1. Germline V lookup: CDR1 SQVTM, CDR2 ANQGSEA. J gave up 6 bases and V 6 bases, and 9 bases lay outside the gene matches. This CDR3 has 13 amino acids. The CDR3 protein is CSVGGQGRGEQYF. The CDR3, as DNA: TGCAGCGTAGGGGGACAGGGCAGGGGCGAGCAGTACTTC.